One and the same sample provided the 8 T cell receptor beta chains below, sequenced in a study of blood T cell repertoires in COVID-19. The table came from immunoSEQ multiplex PCR; TCRdb's copy has only in-frame clones and leaves some out. The sample records some 220,000 clones, about 80% being singletons. The sample taken for sequencing was peripheral blood. The receptors derive from a woman aged 60-75 years with acute or convalescent COVID-19.

This chain uses TRBV5-1 with TRBJ2-3, with 7 bases that match TRBD2. The junction had 7 bases not matched to a gene; V was cut back by 0 bases and J by 3 bases. The germline gives CDR1 SGHRS, CDR2 YFSETQ. CDR3 length equals 16 residues. CDR3 nucleotide sequence: TGCGCCAGCAGCTTGGCGGCGGGGGTAGGGACAGATACGCAGTATTTT. It translates to CASSLAAGVGTDTQYF.

The rearrangement links TRBV6-6 to TRBJ2-1, with D possibly TRBD1 on 5 matching bases. Trimming took off 2 bases at V and 5 bases at J, with 13 bases between the two ends. Germline values: CDR1 MNHNY, CDR2 SVGAGI (reference sequence). CDR3 length: 15 amino acids. The CDR3 reads CASSYGRGLNNEQFF. CDR3 bases: TGTGCCAGCAGTTACGGAAGGGGATTGAACAATGAGCAGTTCTTC.

The gene calls are TRBV9 and TRBJ2-2, with 7 nucleotides matching TRBD1. The CDR3 has 17 amino acids. The V gene end was trimmed by 0 bases and the J gene end by 1 base; junction bases not matched to a gene: 6. CDR1 is SGDLS and CDR2 is YYNGEE in the germline V gene. CDR3 coding DNA: TGTGCCAGCAGCGTAGAACCGACAGGGAAGAACACCGGGGAGCTGTTTTTT. It yields the protein CASSVEPTGKNTGELFF.

The rearrangement joins TRBV7-9 to TRBJ1-6; TRBD1 is a possible D gene (5 bases). Trimming took 4 bases from V and 2 from J, leaving 6 bases between them. CDR3 length: 14 residues. The germline CDR1 and CDR2 sequences are SEHNR and FQNEAQ (reference sequence). The CDR3 nucleotides read TGTGCCAGCAGCTCGGACACCTATAATTCACCCCTCCACTTT. Encoded protein: CASSSDTYNSPLHF. The full variable domain, with the rest looked up from reference TRBV7-9 and TRBJ1-6, is DTGVSQNPRHKITKRGQNVTFRCDPISEHNRLYWYRQTLGQGPEFLTYFQNEAQLEKSRLLSDRFSAERPKGSFSTLEIQRTEQGDSAMYLCASSSDTYNSPLHFGNGTRLTVT.

The chain uses TRBV6-6 and TRBJ1-2; D is undetermined. There are 14 residues in the CDR3. Germline CDR1 is MNHNY and CDR2 is SVGAGI (reference sequence). V was trimmed by 2 bases and J by 4 bases, leaving 11 bases between them. CDR3 amino acids: CASSYAGLSYGYTF. The CDR3 nucleotides are TGTGCCAGCAGTTACGCAGGCCTCTCCTATGGCTACACCTTC.

V usage is TRBV2 and J usage is TRBJ2-7; the match to TRBD1 covers 7 bases. The CDR3 extends over 14 amino acids. With V trimmed by 5 bases and J by 3 bases, 7 bases remained unmatched. In germline, CDR1 is SNHLY, CDR2 FYNNEI. CDR3 sequence: CASSRGQVGYEQYF. Written as DNA, the CDR3 is TGTGCCAGCAGTAGAGGACAGGTGGGCTACGAGCAGTACTTC.

The gene calls are TRBV28 and TRBJ1-2, with D possibly matching TRBD1 (5 bases). The germline V gene has CDR1 MDHEN and CDR2 SYDVKM. The ends were cut back, 5 bases at V and 6 bases at J, with 16 bases in the middle. The CDR3 loop spans 14 amino acids. Here the CDR3 DNA reads TGTGCCAGCAGTCCGTGGGCAGGGAAGGATGGCTACACCTTC. Translating gives CASSPWAGKDGYTF.

This clone has more than one count but fewer than ten. The J gene is TRBJ2-4, the V gene TRBV27; D is perhaps TRBD2 (6 bases). CDR1 and CDR2 from the germline V gene are MNHEY and SMNVEV (reference sequence). V was pared by 5 bases and J by 0 bases, with 11 bases between. The CDR3 totals 15 residues. CDR3 sequence reads: CASSRGIGAKNIQYF. CDR3 nucleotide sequence: TGTGCCAGCAGTCGGGGGATAGGAGCCAAAAACATTCAGTACTTC.